Shown below are 22 T cell receptor beta chains from a single sample sequenced in a study of shared clonotypes between healthy human individuals. CD8 cells regarded as naive lacked CD45RO, were positively chosen for CCR7, and omitted terminally differentiated effector memory CD45RA+ cells. Profiling relied on immunoSEQ multiplex PCR, and the TCRdb table lists in-frame clones only, not all of them. The sample yields some 2.1 million clones, approximately 94% seen once. The sample taken for sequencing was naive CD8+ T cells sorted from blood. These receptor sequences come from a man in his late teens or twenties in good health.

J is TRBJ1-2 and V is TRBV7-9; D perhaps matches TRBD1 (5 bases). Trimming took off 5 bases at V and 8 bases at J, with 18 bases between the two ends. The CDR3 covers 14 residues. Germline V lookup: CDR1 SEHNR, CDR2 FQNEAQ (reference sequence). CDR3 nucleotide sequence: TGTGCCAGCAGCCCGCCCCTACTCGGGGGGGGCTACACCTTC. Translation gives CASSPPLLGGGYTF.

The chain joins TRBV7-2 to TRBJ1-3; D is unclear. With 5 bases removed from V and 0 bases from J, the gap between germline ends came to 11 bases. This CDR3 has 15 residues. The germline CDR1 and CDR2 sequences are SGHTA and FQGNSA. The CDR3 is CASSPTSSSGNTIYF. CDR3 sequence (DNA): TGTGCCAGCAGCCCTACCAGTAGCTCTGGAAACACCATATATTTT.

The V gene is TRBV11-2, the J gene TRBJ1-5; 7 bases map to TRBD1. The junction had 3 bases not matched to a gene; V was cut back by 6 bases and J by 1 base. The CDR3 consists of 14 residues. Per the germline V gene, CDR1 is SGHAT and CDR2 is FQNNGV. As DNA, the CDR3 is TGTGCCAGCAGTATAGGGGGCAGCAATCAGCCCCAGCATTTT. This translates into CASSIGGSNQPQHF.

The chain combines TRBV5-6 with TRBJ1-1; a weak D match, TRBD1 (6 bases). The CDR3 consists of 14 residues. The germline CDR1 and CDR2 sequences are SGHDT and YYEEEE. V was cut by 5 bases and J by 1 base, with 12 bases left in between. The CDR3 nucleotides read TGTGCCAGCAGTTCCGGGACAACGAACACTGAAGCTTTCTTT. It translates to CASSSGTTNTEAFF.

V is TRBV28 and J is TRBJ2-7; D might be TRBD2 (5 bases). The V gene's germline CDR1 is MDHEN and CDR2 SYDVKM. Deletions cut 4 bases from V and 1 base from J, with 8 bases between. This CDR3 comprises 13 residues. The CDR3 nucleotides read TGTGCCAGCAGTTCCCGGGAATCCTACGAGCAGTACTTC. Residues: CASSSRESYEQYF.

This sequence joins TRBV5-4 and TRBJ1-1; no firm D call. There are 13 residues in the CDR3. Germline V gives CDR1 SGHNT, CDR2 YYREEE (reference sequence). The V end lost 4 bases, the J end lost 8 bases, and 15 bases lay between the germline ends. In DNA, the CDR3 is TGTGCCAGCAGCCCCTCGCTAGAGTTAGAAGCTTTCTTT. Translating it yields CASSPSLELEAFF.

CDR3 bases: TGCAGTGCTAGGACCCTGGACGAGCAGTACTTC. This translates into CSARTLDEQYF. The V call is TRBV20-1, the J call TRBJ2-7; D unresolved. Germline CDR1 reads DFQATT; CDR2 reads SNEGSKA (reference sequence). V was pared by 3 bases and J by 5 bases, with 8 bases between. The CDR3 runs 11 residues.

The rearrangement links TRBV6-5 to TRBJ1-1; unclear D gene. Per the germline V gene, CDR1 is MNHEY and CDR2 is SVGAGI. Trimming took off 4 bases at V and 1 base at J, with 13 bases between the two ends. The CDR3 totals 15 residues. The CDR3 DNA is TGTGCCAGCAGTTCTCCGCGGGCTGGGAACACTGAAGCTTTCTTT. Encoded protein: CASSSPRAGNTEAFF.

The rearrangement uses TRBV7-9 and TRBJ2-7; 8 bases align to TRBD1. Losses at the gene ends were 7 bases for V and 3 bases for J; bases not matched to a gene: 20. This CDR3 has 18 residues. CDR1 SEHNR and CDR2 FQNEAQ come from the germline V gene (reference sequence). DNA of the CDR3: TGTGCCAGCACCTCGCTCGGACAGGGCGCCTATATGAACTACGAGCAGTACTTC. Its translation is CASTSLGQGAYMNYEQYF.

The chain combines TRBV7-3 with TRBJ2-7; no reliable D call. V was pared by 5 bases and J by 1 base, with 15 bases between. The CDR3 runs 15 residues. The germline gives CDR1 SGHTA, CDR2 FQGTGA. In DNA form, the CDR3 reads TGTGCCAGCAGCCCCGGTCACAGCCTTTCCTACGAGCAGTACTTC. Its protein is CASSPGHSLSYEQYF. The full variable domain, rest sourced from reference TRBV7-3 and TRBJ2-7, is GAGVSQTPSNKVTEKGKYVELRCDPISGHTALYWYRQSLGQGPEFLIYFQGTGAADDSGLPNDRFFAVRPEGSVSTLKIQRTERGDSAVYLCASSPGHSLSYEQYFGPGTRLTVT.

This clone was found once. The chain carries TRBV9 and TRBJ2-7; 7 positions match TRBD1. Unmatched junction bases numbered 7, after V lost 4 bases and J lost 0 bases. The CDR3 loop spans 15 amino acids. CDR1 is SGDLS and CDR2 is YYNGEE in the germline V gene. CDR3 in amino acids: CASSLTGSGSYEQYF. DNA of the CDR3: TGTGCCAGCAGCTTGACAGGGTCTGGCTCCTACGAGCAGTACTTC.

The V gene is TRBV2, the J gene TRBJ1-5; D might be TRBD1 (5 bases). The V end lost 5 bases, the J end lost 5 bases, and 10 bases lay between the germline ends. This CDR3 is 13 amino acids long. Germline CDR1 reads SNHLY; CDR2 reads FYNNEI. DNA for the CDR3: TGTGCCAGCAGTTTAATGGGGCATCAGCCCCAGCATTTT. Protein: CASSLMGHQPQHF.

The chain combines TRBV28 with TRBJ2-3; D gene ambiguous. V lost 6 bases, J lost 6 bases, and 13 bases lay in between. Germline CDR1 is MDHEN and CDR2 is SYDVKM. This CDR3 has 13 residues. The CDR3 reads CASSTGPGDTQYF. The CDR3 coding sequence is TGTGCCAGCAGCACCGGACCCGGGGATACGCAGTATTTT.

V usage is TRBV6-1 and J usage is TRBJ2-1, with 9 bases aligning to TRBD2. CDR1 is MNHNS, CDR2 SASEGT, per germline. The length of the CDR3 is 16 residues. The ends lost 1 base at V and 6 bases at J; junction bases unmatched: 7. The chain's CDR3 is CASSEEAGGWVNEQFF. Here the CDR3 DNA reads TGTGCCAGCAGTGAAGAGGCGGGAGGGTGGGTCAATGAGCAGTTCTTC.

Worth noting for this clone: This same CDR3 is encoded by further DNA sequences in the sample. V usage is TRBV28 and J usage is TRBJ1-5; possible D gene TRBD1, 5 bases. The germline V gene encodes CDR1 MDHEN and CDR2 SYDVKM. Trimming cost V 8 bases and J 2 bases, with 10 bases left between them. The CDR3 consists of 13 residues. CDR3 nucleotides: TGTGCCAGCGGGGCAGGAGGCAATCAGCCCCAGCATTTT. This sequence encodes CASGAGGNQPQHF. Drawing the rest from reference TRBV28 and TRBJ1-5, the complete variable domain is DVKVTQSSRYLVKRTGEKVFLECVQDMDHENMFWYRQDPGLGLRLIYFSYDVKMKEKGDIPEGYSVSREKKERFSLILESASTNQTSMYLCASGAGGNQPQHFGDGTRLSIL.

The gene calls are TRBV11-3 and TRBJ2-1; 7 bases fit TRBD2. Germline V gene data show CDR1 as SGHNT and CDR2 as YENEEA. The V segment lost 4 bases and the J segment 9 bases; nucleotides outside the gene matches: 6. This CDR3 region has 13 residues. The CDR3 spells CASSYSGVREQFF. CDR3 in DNA: TGTGCCAGCAGCTACAGCGGGGTCCGTGAGCAGTTCTTC.

This clone has just one count. The chain uses TRBV4-3 and TRBJ2-6; D perhaps matches TRBD1 (5 bases). The germline V gene encodes CDR1 LGHNA and CDR2 YSLEER. This CDR3 spans 17 amino acids. Trimming removed 1 base at V and 0 bases at J, with 10 bases between. CDR3 amino acids: CASSQGSGISGANVLTF. The CDR3 nucleotides read TGCGCCAGCAGCCAAGGGTCAGGGATCTCTGGGGCCAACGTCCTGACTTTC.

This clone is a singleton in its sample. The chain is built from TRBV28 and TRBJ2-7; D is possibly TRBD1 or TRBD2 (5 bases each). From germline, CDR1 is MDHEN and CDR2 SYDVKM. The CDR3 runs to 12 residues. The V end lost 10 bases, the J end lost 6 bases, and 16 bases lay between the germline ends. The CDR3 region has the DNA TGTGCCACTAACCCCGGGGCGATCGAGCAGTACTTC. The encoded protein is CATNPGAIEQYF. Using reference TRBV28 and TRBJ2-7 for the parts outside the CDR3, the full variable domain is DVKVTQSSRYLVKRTGEKVFLECVQDMDHENMFWYRQDPGLGLRLIYFSYDVKMKEKGDIPEGYSVSREKKERFSLILESASTNQTSMYLCATNPGAIEQYFGPGTRLTVT.

About this clone: The sample holds other DNA sequences that translate to the same CDR3. The chain couples TRBV13 to TRBJ1-4; D gene unclear. CDR3 length: 14 residues. Between the trimmed V and J ends, which lost 5 bases and 4 bases, there was a span of 11 bases. Germline V gives CDR1 PRHDT, CDR2 FYEKMQ (reference sequence). CDR3 nucleotides: TGTGCCAGCAGCCTGGGGAGAAATAATGAAAAACTGTTTTTT. It translates to CASSLGRNNEKLFF.

This chain uses TRBV2 with TRBJ1-2; D is perhaps TRBD1 (5 bases). The CDR3 runs to 15 residues. The V and J ends lost 2 bases and 7 bases respectively, with 17 bases between them. Germline loops: CDR1 SNHLY, CDR2 FYNNEI. The CDR3 DNA reads TGTGCCAGCAGTGAATTTCCGGGACTACAGAGTGGCTACACCTTC. Its protein product is CASSEFPGLQSGYTF.

This chain joins TRBV7-9 and TRBJ2-7, with D unclear. The CDR3 contains 13 residues. V gave up 4 bases and J gave up 4 bases, with 11 bases separating them. Germline V gene data show CDR1 as SEHNR and CDR2 as FQNEAQ (reference sequence). The CDR3 loop reads CASSYTTVYEQYF. The CDR3 coding sequence is TGTGCCAGCAGCTACACCACCGTTTACGAGCAGTACTTC.

The chain carries TRBV5-1 and TRBJ1-5; 7 bases fit TRBD1. Germline trimming cut 4 bases from V and 5 bases from J; bases unmatched to any gene: 3. CDR3 size: 13 residues. Per germline, CDR1 SGHRS and CDR2 YFSETQ. CDR3 bases: TGCGCCAGCAGCCCCGGACAGGATCAGCCCCAGCATTTT. This sequence encodes CASSPGQDQPQHF.